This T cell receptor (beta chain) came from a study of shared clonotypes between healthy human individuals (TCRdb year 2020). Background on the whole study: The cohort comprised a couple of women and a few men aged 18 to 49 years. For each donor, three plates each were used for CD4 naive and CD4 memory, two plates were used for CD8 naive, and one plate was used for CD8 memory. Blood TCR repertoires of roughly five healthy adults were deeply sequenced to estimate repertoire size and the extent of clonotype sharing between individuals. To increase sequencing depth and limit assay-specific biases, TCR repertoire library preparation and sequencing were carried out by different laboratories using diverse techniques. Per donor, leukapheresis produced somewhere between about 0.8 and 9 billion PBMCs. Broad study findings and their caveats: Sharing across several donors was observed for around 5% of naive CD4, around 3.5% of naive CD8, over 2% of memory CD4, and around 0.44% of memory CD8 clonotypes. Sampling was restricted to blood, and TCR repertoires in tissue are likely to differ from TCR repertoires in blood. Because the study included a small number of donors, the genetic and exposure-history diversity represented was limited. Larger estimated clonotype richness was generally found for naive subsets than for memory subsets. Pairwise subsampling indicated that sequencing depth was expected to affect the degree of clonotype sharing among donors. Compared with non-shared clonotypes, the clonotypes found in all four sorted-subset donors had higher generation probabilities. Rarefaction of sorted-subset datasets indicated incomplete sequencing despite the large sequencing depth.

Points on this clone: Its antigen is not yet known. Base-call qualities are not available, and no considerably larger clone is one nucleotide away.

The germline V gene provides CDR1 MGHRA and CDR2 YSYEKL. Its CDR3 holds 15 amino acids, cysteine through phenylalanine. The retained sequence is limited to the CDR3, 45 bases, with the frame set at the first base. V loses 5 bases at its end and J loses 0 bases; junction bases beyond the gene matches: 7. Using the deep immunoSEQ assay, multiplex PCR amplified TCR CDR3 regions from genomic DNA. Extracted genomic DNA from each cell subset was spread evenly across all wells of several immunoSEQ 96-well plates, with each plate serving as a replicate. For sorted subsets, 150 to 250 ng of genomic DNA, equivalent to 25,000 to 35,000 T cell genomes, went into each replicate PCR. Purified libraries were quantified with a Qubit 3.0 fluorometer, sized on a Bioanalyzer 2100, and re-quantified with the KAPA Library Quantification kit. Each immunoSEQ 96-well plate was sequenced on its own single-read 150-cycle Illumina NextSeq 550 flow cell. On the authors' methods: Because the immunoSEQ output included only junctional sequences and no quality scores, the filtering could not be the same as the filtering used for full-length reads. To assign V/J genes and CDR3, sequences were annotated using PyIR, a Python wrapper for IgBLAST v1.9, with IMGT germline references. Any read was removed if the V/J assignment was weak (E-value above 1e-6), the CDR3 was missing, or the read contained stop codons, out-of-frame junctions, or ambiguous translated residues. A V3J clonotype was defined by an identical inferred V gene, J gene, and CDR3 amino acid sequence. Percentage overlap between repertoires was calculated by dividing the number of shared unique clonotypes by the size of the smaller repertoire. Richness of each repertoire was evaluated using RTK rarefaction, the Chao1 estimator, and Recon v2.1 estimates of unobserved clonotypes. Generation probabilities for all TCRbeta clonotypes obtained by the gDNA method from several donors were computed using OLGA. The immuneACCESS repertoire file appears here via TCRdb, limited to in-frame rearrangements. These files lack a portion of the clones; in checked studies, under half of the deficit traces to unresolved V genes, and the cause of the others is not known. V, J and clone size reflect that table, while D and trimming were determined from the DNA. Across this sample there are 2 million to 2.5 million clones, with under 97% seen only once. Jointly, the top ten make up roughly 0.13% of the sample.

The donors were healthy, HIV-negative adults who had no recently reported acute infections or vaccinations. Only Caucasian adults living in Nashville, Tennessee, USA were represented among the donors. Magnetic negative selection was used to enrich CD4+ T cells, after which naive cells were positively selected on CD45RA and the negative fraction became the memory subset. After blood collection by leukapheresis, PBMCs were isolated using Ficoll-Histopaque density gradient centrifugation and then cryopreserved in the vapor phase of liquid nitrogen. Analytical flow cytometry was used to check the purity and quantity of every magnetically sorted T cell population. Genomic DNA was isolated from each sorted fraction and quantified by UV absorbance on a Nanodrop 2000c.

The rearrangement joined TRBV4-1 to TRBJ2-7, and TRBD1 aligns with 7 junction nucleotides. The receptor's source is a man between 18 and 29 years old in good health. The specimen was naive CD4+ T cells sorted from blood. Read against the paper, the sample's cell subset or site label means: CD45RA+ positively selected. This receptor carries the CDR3 CASSSLDRVSYEQYF. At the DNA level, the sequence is TGCGCCAGCAGCTCCCTCGACAGGGTCTCCTACGAGCAGTACTTC.